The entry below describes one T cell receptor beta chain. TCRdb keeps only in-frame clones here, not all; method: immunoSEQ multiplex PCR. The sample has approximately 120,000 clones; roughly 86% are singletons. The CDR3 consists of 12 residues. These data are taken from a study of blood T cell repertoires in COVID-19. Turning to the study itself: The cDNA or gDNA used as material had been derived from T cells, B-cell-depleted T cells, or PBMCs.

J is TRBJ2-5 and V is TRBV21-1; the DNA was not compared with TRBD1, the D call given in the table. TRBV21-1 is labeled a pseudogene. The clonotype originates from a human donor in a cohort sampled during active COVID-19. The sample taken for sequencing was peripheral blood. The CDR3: CAISQGRETQYF. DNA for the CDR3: TGTGCCATCTCACAGGGCAGAGAGACCCAGTACTTC.